The rows below give T cell receptor beta chains drawn from one sample of a study of CD8 T cells in ankylosing spondylitis. MiXCR, applied by TCRdb to the 5' RACE reads, yields one record per CDR3 protein. The sample lists around 300,000 distinct CDR3 sequences, around 21% seen once, with roughly 3.6% in the top ten. Input material: blood, either unsorted or a sorted T cell fraction (not recorded which). All receptors derive from a female donor with ankylosing spondylitis or in good health (not recorded which). Both conserved end residues are part of each CDR3. A D gene is named only where the DNA matches it firmly. A clone size is listed for some rows: how often the clone was seen (once, few, many), or a class if it is expanded.

V gene	J gene	D gene	clone size	CDR3 DNA	CDR3 protein
TRBV7-7	TRBJ2-7	.	.	TGTGCTAGCAGCTTAGGGCCTCGGCGGGAGCAGTACTTC	CASSLGPRREQYF
TRBV6-2/TRBV6-3	TRBJ2-7	TRBD2	.	TGTGCCAGCAGCCGGTTATACTCCGGGACTAGCAGCGCCTACGAGCAGTACTTC	CASSRLYSGTSSAYEQYF
TRBV30	TRBJ2-2	TRBD1	.	TGTGCCTGGCACAGGGGGCCGAACACCGGGGAGCTGTTTTTT	CAWHRGPNTGELFF
TRBV10-3	TRBJ1-1	TRBD1	many	TGTGCCATCAGTGCCGACAGGGACACTGAAGCTTTCTTT	CAISADRDTEAFF
TRBV20-1	TRBJ2-3	.	.	TGCAGTGCTAGAGTTAAAGATACGCAGTATTTT	CSARVKDTQYF
TRBV4-3	TRBJ1-5	.	many	TGCGCCAGCAGCCAAGACGGAAATCAGCCCCAGCATTTT	CASSQDGNQPQHF
TRBV29-1	TRBJ2-1	.	.	TGCAGCGTTGAGGTGGTGGGGGATGAGCAGTTCTTC	CSVEVVGDEQFF
TRBV12-3/TRBV12-4	TRBJ2-3	TRBD2	few	TGTGCCAGCAGTTTAAGGGAGGGTAGCCTCACAGATACGCAGTATTTT	CASSLREGSLTDTQYF
TRBV7-2	TRBJ2-1	.	.	TGTGCCAGCAGCCCTCCGGGACCCCGCAATGAGCAGTTCTTC	CASSPPGPRNEQFF
TRBV24-1	TRBJ2-5	TRBD1	.	TGTGCCACCAGTGAAGCTGACAGGGGGGAGACCCAGTACTTC	CATSEADRGETQYF
TRBV11-2	TRBJ2-1	TRBD1	.	TGTGCCAGCAGCGCCGGGACAGGGGTACGAAATGAGCAGTTCTTC	CASSAGTGVRNEQFF
TRBV6-1	TRBJ1-1	.	few	TGTGCCAGCCGGCACTTCGAAGCTTTCTTT	CASRHFEAFF
TRBV12-3/TRBV12-4	TRBJ2-1	TRBD2	few	TGTGCCAGCAGTGATCCGGGACTAGCCTTGTTTAATGAGCAGTTCTTC	CASSDPGLALFNEQFF
TRBV4-2	TRBJ2-2	.	.	TGTGCCAGCAGACCAAACACCGGGGAGCTGTTTTTT	CASRPNTGELFF
TRBV27	TRBJ1-5	.	.	TGTGCCAGCAGTTTTCAGGGGAGCAATCAGCCCCAGCATTTT	CASSFQGSNQPQHF
TRBV6-1	TRBJ2-7	.	few	TGTGCCAGCAGCCGAGGGGCAGTCCCCCTCGAGCAGTACTTC	CASSRGAVPLEQYF
TRBV20-1	TRBJ1-2	.	many	TGCAGTGCTAGCCGCTCAGGACTTAAAGGGGGCTATGGCTACACCTTC	CSASRSGLKGGYGYTF